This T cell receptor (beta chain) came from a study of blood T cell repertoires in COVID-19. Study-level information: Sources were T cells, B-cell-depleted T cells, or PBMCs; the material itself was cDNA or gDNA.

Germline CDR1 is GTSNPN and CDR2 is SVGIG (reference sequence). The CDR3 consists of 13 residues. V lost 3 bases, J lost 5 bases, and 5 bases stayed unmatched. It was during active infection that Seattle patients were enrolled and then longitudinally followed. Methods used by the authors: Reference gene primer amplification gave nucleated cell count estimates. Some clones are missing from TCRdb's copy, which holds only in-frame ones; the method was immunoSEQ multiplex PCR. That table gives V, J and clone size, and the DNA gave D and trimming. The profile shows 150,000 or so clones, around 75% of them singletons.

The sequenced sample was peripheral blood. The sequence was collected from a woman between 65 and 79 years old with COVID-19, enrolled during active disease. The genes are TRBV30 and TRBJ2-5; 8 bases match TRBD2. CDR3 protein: CAWRQAGVETQYF. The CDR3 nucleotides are TGTGCCTGGAGGCAAGCGGGGGTTGAGACCCAGTACTTC.